This T cell receptor beta chain stems from a study of T-cell reconstitution after alpha-beta-depleted transplantation in children. Library preparation (for TCRbeta) was performed with unique molecular identifiers. TCRdb passed the PCR reads through MiXCR, listing each CDR3 protein once. The sample includes hundreds of thousands of distinct CDR3 sequences, around a sixth seen only once; the top ten take approximately 1.1%. Losses at the gene ends were 3 bases for V and 6 bases for J; bases not matched to a gene: 8. Germline-derived CDR1 and CDR2 are SGHDT and YYEEEE. This CDR3 is 16 amino acids long. The sequences come from PBMCs from the stem cell graft donor, collected from the stem cell graft. The receptor was isolated from a human donor who donated a stem cell graft to a child with acute myeloid leukemia. This chain connects TRBV5-6 to TRBJ2-1; 11 bases agree with TRBD2. CDR3 nucleotide sequence: TGTGCCAGCAGCTCCGGTAGCGGGGGGGGGTTCAATGAGCAGTTCTTC. Amino acid sequence: CASSSGSGGGFNEQFF. The full variable domain, completed using reference TRBV5-6 and TRBJ2-1, is DAGVTQSPTHLIKTRGQQVTLRCSPKSGHDTVSWYQQALGQGPQFIFQYYEEEERQRGNFPDRFSGHQFPNYSSELNVNALLLGDSALYLCASSSGSGGGFNEQFFGPGTRLTVL.